The TCR beta chain under discussion was sequenced for a study of T-cell memory formation after mild COVID-19. MiXCR, run by TCRdb on the 5' RACE reads, gives a single entry per CDR3 protein. Counted here are 120,000 to 150,000 distinct CDR3 sequences, roughly a fifth occurring once; the ten biggest clones make up approximately 2%. Germline CDR1 reads ENHRY; CDR2 reads SYGVKD. With 4 bases removed from V and 2 bases from J, the gap between germline ends came to 4 bases. CDR3 length equals 12 residues. This TCR was recovered from an adult woman who had mild COVID-19 (a few samples of this study predate the infection). Cell type and time point are not known. The rearrangement joins TRBV10-3 to TRBJ2-3; D is ambiguous. The material sequenced was PBMCs or a T cell subset sorted from them (not recorded which). CDR3 amino acids: CAISGNTDTQYF. The CDR3 DNA sequence: TGTGCCATCAGTGGAAACACAGATACGCAGTATTTT.